This T cell receptor (beta chain) was recovered during a study of blood T cell repertoires in COVID-19. V shed 4 bases and J shed 3 bases, with 12 bases lying between them. Germline values: CDR1 WSHSY, CDR2 SAAADI. The length of the CDR3 is 14 residues. Source study methods: Nucleated cell counts were estimated from reference gene primer amplification. Profiling relied on immunoSEQ multiplex PCR, and the TCRdb table lists in-frame clones only, not all of them. From that table come the V and J calls and clone size; the DNA was used to work out D and trimming. Of about 240,000 clones in the sample, roughly nine tenths were seen once.

Source material: peripheral blood. This chain connects TRBV10-2 to TRBJ2-5; TRBD1 might be the D (5 bases). This sequence originates from a man aged 55 to 69 with acute or convalescent COVID-19. The CDR3 is CASSVGSGKETQYF. In nucleotides, the CDR3 is TGCGCCAGCAGTGTTGGGTCAGGGAAAGAGACCCAGTACTTC.